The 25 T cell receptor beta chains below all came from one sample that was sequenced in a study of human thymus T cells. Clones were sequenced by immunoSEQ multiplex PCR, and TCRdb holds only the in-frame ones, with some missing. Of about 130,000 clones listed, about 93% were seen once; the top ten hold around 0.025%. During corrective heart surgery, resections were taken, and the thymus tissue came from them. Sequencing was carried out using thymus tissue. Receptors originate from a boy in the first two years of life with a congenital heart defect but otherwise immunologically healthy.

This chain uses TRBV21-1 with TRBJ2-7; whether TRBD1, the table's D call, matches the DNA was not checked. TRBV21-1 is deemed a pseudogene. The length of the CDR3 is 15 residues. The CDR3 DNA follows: TGTGCCAGCAGCAAACCCCGGGACAGTGTTGGGGAGCAGTACTTC. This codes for CASSKPRDSVGEQYF.

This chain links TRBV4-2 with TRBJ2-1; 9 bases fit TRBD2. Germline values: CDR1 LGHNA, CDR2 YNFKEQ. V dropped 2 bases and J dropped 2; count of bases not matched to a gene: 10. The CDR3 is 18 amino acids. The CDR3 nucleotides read TGTGCCAGCAGCCAACCCCGCGGGAGGGGCCCCACCTACAATGAGCAGTTCTTC. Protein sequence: CASSQPRGRGPTYNEQFF.

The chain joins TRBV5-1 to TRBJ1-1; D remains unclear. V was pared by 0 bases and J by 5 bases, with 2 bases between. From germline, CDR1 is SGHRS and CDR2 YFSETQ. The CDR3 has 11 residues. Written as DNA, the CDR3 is TGCGCCAGCAGCTTGGGAACTGAAGCTTTCTTT. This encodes CASSLGTEAFF.

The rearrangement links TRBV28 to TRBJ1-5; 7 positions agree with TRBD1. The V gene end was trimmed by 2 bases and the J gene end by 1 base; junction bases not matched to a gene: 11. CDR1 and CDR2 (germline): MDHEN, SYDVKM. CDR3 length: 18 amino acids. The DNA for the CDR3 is TGTGCCAGCAGTTTAACCCTTCGGGACAGCGGGAGCAATCAGCCCCAGCATTTT. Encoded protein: CASSLTLRDSGSNQPQHF.

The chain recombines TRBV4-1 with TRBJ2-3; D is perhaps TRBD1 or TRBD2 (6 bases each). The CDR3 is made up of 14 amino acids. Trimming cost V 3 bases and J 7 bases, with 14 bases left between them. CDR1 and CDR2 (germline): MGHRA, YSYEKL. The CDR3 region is CASSHDPGANTQYF. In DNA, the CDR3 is TGCGCCAGCAGCCATGATCCGGGGGCAAATACGCAGTATTTT.

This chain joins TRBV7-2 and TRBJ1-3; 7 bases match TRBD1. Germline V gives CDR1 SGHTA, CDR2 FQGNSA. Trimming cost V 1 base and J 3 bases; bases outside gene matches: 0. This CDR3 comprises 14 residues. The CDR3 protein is CASSLGQGGNTIYF. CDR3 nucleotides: TGTGCCAGCAGCTTAGGACAGGGTGGAAACACCATATATTTT.

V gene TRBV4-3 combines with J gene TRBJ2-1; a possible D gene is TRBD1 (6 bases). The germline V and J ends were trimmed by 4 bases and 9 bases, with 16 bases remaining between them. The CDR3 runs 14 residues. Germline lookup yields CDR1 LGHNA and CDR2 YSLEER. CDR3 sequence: CASSRGLSPSEQFF. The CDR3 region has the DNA TGCGCCAGCAGCCGGGGGCTAAGCCCTAGTGAGCAGTTCTTC.

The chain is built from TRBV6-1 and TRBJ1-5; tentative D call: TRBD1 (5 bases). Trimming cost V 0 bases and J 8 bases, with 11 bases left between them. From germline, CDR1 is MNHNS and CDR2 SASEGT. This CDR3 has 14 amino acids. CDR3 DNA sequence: TGTGCCAGCAGTGAAGCAAAGGGGAGCAAGCCCCAGCATTTT. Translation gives CASSEAKGSKPQHF.

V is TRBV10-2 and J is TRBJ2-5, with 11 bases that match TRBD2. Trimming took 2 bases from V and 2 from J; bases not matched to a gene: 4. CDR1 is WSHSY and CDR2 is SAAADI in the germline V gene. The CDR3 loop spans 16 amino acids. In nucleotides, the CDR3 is TGCGCCAGCAGTGAGCCTAGCGGGGGGTTGCAAGAGACCCAGTACTTC. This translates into CASSEPSGGLQETQYF.

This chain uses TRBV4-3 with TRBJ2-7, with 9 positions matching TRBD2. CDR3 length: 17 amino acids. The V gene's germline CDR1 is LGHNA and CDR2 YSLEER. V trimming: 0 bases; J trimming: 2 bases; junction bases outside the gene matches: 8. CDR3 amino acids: CASSQDHEGGGAYEQYF. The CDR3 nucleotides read TGCGCCAGCAGCCAAGATCATGAGGGCGGGGGGGCCTACGAGCAGTACTTC.

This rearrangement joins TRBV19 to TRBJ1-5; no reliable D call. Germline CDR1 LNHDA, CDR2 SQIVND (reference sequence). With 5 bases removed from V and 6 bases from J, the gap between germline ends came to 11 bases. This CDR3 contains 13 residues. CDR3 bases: TGTGCCAGTAGTCCAGGAGGGAGTCAGCCCCAGCATTTT. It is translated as CASSPGGSQPQHF.

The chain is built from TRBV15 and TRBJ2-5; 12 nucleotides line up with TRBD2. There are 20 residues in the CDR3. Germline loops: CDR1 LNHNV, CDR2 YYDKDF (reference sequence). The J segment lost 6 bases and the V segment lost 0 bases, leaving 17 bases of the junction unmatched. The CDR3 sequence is CATSRDKKGLAGSGTKTQYF. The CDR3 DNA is TGTGCCACCAGCAGAGATAAAAAAGGACTAGCGGGGAGTGGAACGAAGACCCAGTACTTC.

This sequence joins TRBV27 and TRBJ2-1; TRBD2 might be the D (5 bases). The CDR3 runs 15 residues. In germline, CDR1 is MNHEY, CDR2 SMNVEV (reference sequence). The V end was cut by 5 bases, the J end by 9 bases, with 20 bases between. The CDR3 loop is CASSPRLWGGSEQFF. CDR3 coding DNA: TGTGCCAGCAGTCCCCGATTGTGGGGTGGGAGTGAGCAGTTCTTC.

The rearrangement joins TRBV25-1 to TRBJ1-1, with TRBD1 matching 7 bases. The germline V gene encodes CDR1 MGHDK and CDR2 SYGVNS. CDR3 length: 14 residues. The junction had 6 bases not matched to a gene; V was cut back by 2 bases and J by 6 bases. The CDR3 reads CASSEGTVVAEAFF. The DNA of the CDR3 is TGTGCCAGCAGTGAAGGGACAGTCGTGGCTGAAGCTTTCTTT.

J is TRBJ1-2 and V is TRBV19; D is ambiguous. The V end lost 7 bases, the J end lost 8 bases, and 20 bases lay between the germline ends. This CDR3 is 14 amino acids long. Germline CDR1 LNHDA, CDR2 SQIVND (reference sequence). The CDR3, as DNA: TGTGCCAGTAAGACCACTAGTCTTCAAAGGGGCTACACCTTC. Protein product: CASKTTSLQRGYTF.

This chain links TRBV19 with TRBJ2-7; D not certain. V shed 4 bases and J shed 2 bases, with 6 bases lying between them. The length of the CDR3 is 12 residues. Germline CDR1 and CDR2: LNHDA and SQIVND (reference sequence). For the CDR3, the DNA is TGTGCCAGTAGTAGTGCTGCCTACGAGCAGTACTTC. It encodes CASSSAAYEQYF. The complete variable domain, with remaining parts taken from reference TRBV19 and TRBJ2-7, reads DGGITQSPKYLFRKEGQNVTLSCEQNLNHDAMYWYRQDPGQGLRLIYYSQIVNDFQKGDIAEGYSVSREKKESFPLTVTSAQKNPTAFYLCASSSAAYEQYFGPGTRLTVT.

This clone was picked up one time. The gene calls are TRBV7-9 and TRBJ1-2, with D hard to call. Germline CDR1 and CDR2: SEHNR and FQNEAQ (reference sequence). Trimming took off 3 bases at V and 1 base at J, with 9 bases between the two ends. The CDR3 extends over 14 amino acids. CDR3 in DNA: TGTGCCAGCAGCTTGGAGACTGGTAACTATGGCTACACCTTC. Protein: CASSLETGNYGYTF.

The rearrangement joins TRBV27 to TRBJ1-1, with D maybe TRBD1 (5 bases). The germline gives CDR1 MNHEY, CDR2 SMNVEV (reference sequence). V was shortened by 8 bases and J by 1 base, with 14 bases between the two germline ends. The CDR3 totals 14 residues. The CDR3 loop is CASSQKGPNTEAFF. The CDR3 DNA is TGTGCCAGCTCACAAAAGGGACCGAACACTGAAGCTTTCTTT.

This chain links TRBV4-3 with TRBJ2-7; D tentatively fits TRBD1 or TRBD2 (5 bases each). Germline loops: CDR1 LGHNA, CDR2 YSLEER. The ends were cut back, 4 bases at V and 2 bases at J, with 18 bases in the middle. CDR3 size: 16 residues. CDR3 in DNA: TGCGCCAGCAGCCGGGACCGACAGCCTTTTACCTACGAGCAGTACTTC. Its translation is CASSRDRQPFTYEQYF.

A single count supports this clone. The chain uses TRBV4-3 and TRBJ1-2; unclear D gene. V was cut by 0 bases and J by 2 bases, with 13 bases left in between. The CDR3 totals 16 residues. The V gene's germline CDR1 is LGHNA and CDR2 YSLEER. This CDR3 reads CASSQEEAPGNYGYTF. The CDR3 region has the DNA TGCGCCAGCAGCCAAGAAGAGGCCCCGGGCAACTATGGCTACACCTTC.

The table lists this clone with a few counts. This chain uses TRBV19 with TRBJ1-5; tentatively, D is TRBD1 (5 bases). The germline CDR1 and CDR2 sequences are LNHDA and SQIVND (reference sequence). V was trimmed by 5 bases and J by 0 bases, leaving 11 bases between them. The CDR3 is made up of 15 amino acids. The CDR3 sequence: CASSVQGDSNQPQHF. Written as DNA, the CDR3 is TGTGCCAGTAGTGTCCAGGGTGATAGCAATCAGCCCCAGCATTTT.

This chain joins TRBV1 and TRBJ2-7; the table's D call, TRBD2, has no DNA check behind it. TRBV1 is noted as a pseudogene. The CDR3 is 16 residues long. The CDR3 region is CTSSQDESRRSHEQYF. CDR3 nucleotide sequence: TGCACCAGCAGCCAAGATGAGAGTAGGCGGTCCCACGAGCAGTACTTC.

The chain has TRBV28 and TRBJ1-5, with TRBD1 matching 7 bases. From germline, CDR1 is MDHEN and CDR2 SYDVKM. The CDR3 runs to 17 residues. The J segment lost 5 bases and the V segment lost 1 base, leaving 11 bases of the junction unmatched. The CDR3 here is CASSLSRRTGGDQPQHF. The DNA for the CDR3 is TGTGCCAGCAGTTTATCCCGACGGACAGGCGGCGATCAGCCCCAGCATTTT.

This chain's CDR3 is CASSRAGEQYF. CDR3 DNA sequence: TGCGCCAGCAGCAGGGCGGGCGAGCAGTACTTC. V is TRBV5-1 and J is TRBJ2-7; a weak D match, TRBD2 (5 bases). This CDR3 has 11 residues. The V end was cut by 4 bases, the J end by 6 bases, with 8 bases between. Germline CDR1 reads SGHRS; CDR2 reads YFSETQ.

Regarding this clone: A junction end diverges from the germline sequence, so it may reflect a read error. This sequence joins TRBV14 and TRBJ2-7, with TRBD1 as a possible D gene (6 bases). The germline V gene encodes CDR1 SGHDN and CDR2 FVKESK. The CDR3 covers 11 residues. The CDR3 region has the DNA TGTGCCAGCAGCCACCCCGAGGGCAGGGGCTTC. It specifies CASSHPEGRGF.